Listed below are T cell receptor beta chains from one sample, sequenced in a study of blood T cell repertoires in COVID-19. Sequencing used immunoSEQ multiplex PCR; TCRdb keeps in-frame clones, though not all of them. The table lists more than 85,000 clones, around 76% of them singletons. Material for sequencing was peripheral blood. The receptor set was obtained from a woman older than 75 with acute or convalescent COVID-19. Each CDR3 is given with its conserved first and last residue.

v_gene: TRBV25-1; CDR3aa: CASSILAGASSYNEQFF
v_gene: TRBV13; CDR3aa: CASSPGGGNQPQHF
v_gene: TRBV27; CDR3aa: CASSPGLGANYGYTF
v_gene: TRBV29-1; CDR3aa: CSPQDIEGGKLFF
v_gene: TRBV19; CDR3aa: CASSVQGQDEQFF
v_gene: TRBV3-1/TRBV3-2; CDR3aa: CASSQGSGGVGNEQFF
v_gene: TRBV29-1; CDR3aa: CSVEGLGTGPSQYF
v_gene: TRBV6-4; CDR3aa: CASSAHRGGSGYGYTF
v_gene: TRBV5-1; CDR3aa: CASSSPGALYEQYF
v_gene: TRBV7-2; CDR3aa: CASSYPWSNEQYF
v_gene: TRBV5-1; CDR3aa: CASSFAGTMNTEAFF
v_gene: TRBV5-1; CDR3aa: CASSLPYNAHGYTF
v_gene: TRBV7-7; CDR3aa: CASSLGFWTLASPYEQYF
v_gene: TRBV24-1; CDR3aa: CATSRADGEIDTQYF
v_gene: TRBV4-1; CDR3aa: CASSQDITGAPVAEAFF
v_gene: TRBV7-2; CDR3aa: CASSFGQGGNTIYF
v_gene: TRBV18; CDR3aa: CASSPRGSTSGVAKNIQYF
v_gene: TRBV18; CDR3aa: CASSPSAGRTGELFF
v_gene: TRBV19; CDR3aa: CASRPRGGPSGNTIYF
v_gene: TRBV2; CDR3aa: CASSDRTGGDYGYTF
v_gene: TRBV5-1; CDR3aa: CASSLGVETGLRETQYF
v_gene: TRBV10-2; CDR3aa: CASSDPITREGETQYF
v_gene: TRBV2; CDR3aa: CASRGLAGIGEQFF
v_gene: TRBV2; CDR3aa: CASSDEFRSYEQYF
v_gene: TRBV18; CDR3aa: CASSPLFQGDGYTF
v_gene: TRBV6-2/TRBV6-3; CDR3aa: CASSIPSREGNEQYF
v_gene: TRBV5-6; CDR3aa: CASAPLDRDSYNEQFF
v_gene: TRBV20-1; CDR3aa: CSATIETEAFF
v_gene: TRBV11-2; CDR3aa: CASSPGGSSYNSPLHF
v_gene: TRBV6-2/TRBV6-3; CDR3aa: CASSRGLAYNEQFF
v_gene: TRBV7-3; CDR3aa: CASSPDRGSEAFF
v_gene: TRBV12-5; CDR3aa: CASGSGLAGNNEQFF
v_gene: TRBV27; CDR3aa: CASSFSASARGETQYF
v_gene: TRBV28; CDR3aa: CASRTPTGAGGYGYTF
v_gene: TRBV7-9; CDR3aa: CASSLSEDYGYTF
v_gene: TRBV4-2; CDR3aa: CASSQVGASSTDTQYF
v_gene: TRBV7-7; CDR3aa: CASSPTPVTGGTQYF
v_gene: TRBV7-9; CDR3aa: CASSSGTSGGNDEQFF
v_gene: TRBV2; CDR3aa: CASSYDLGGRGEQFF
v_gene: TRBV3-1/TRBV3-2; CDR3aa: CASSRGSQETQYF
v_gene: TRBV14; CDR3aa: CASSKLAVANTGELFF
v_gene: TRBV10-1; CDR3aa: CASSESTDSPLHF
v_gene: TRBV7-8; CDR3aa: CASSLTPGTTNEKLFF
v_gene: TRBV19; CDR3aa: CASSISEDPRGADTQYF
v_gene: TRBV18; CDR3aa: CASSPGGGSRNYGYTF
v_gene: TRBV27; CDR3aa: CASSERQGQGGYGYTF
v_gene: TRBV24-1; CDR3aa: CATSDSTIPPYNEQFF
v_gene: TRBV6-1; CDR3aa: CASSEWSSGLPYEQYF
v_gene: TRBV7-2; CDR3aa: CASSLDLNTGELFF
v_gene: TRBV6-5; CDR3aa: CASSPGNYEQYF
v_gene: TRBV19; CDR3aa: CASSIIPRRNTEAFF
v_gene: TRBV3-1/TRBV3-2; CDR3aa: CASSFSGSYNEQFF
v_gene: TRBV11-2; CDR3aa: CASSHRPWLTKYEQYF
v_gene: TRBV27; CDR3aa: CASSPAGRNYGYTF
v_gene: TRBV3-1/TRBV3-2; CDR3aa: CASSQGERLGSFF
v_gene: TRBV2; CDR3aa: CARTGAKDTEAFF
v_gene: TRBV11-2; CDR3aa: CASSLRVQGAAGELFF